This TCR beta chain derives from a study of T cells in Graves' hyperthyroidism and ophthalmopathy. In this sample, this clonotype turned up many times. Amplified TCR beta CDR3 regions derived from RNA transcripts. RT-PCR in the first round (using the HTBI primer set) targeted the TCR CDR3. From the multiplex PCR reads, TCRdb called clonotypes with MiXCR, one entry per CDR3 protein. The sample has roughly 840,000 distinct CDR3 sequences; approximately 40% are singletons. The receptor's source is a man younger than 35 with Graves' hyperthyroidism. The specimen was blood.

The CDR3 DNA sequence: TGCAGCGTTAGCGGAAAGGGTCGGGAGACCCAGTACTTC. Translated: CSVSGKGRETQYF. The chain couples TRBV29-1 to TRBJ2-5; D possibly corresponds to TRBD2 (5 bases). CDR1 is SQVTM and CDR2 is ANQGSEA in the germline V gene. CDR3 length: 13 amino acids. V was trimmed by 5 bases and J by 5 bases, leaving 15 bases between them.